Below, 32 T cell receptor beta chains from the same sample are listed, as sequenced in a study of T-cell reconstitution after alpha-beta-depleted transplantation in children. Unique molecular identifiers were used to barcode this TCRbeta library. TCRdb passed the PCR reads through MiXCR, listing each CDR3 protein once. The sample holds around 680,000 distinct CDR3 sequences, around 17% seen once. The specimen comprised PBMCs from the stem cell graft donor, sampled from the stem cell graft. The receptors come from a human donor who donated a stem cell graft to a child with acute myeloid leukemia.

V is TRBV29-1 and J is TRBJ1-1; tentatively, D is TRBD1 (5 bases). CDR1 is SQVTM, CDR2 ANQGSEA, per germline. The CDR3 has 11 residues. V gave up 8 bases and J gave up 8 bases, with 15 bases separating them. The CDR3 sequence: CSQTPGLEAFF. Written as DNA, the CDR3 is TGCAGCCAAACTCCGGGGCTCGAAGCTTTCTTT.

This sequence joins TRBV7-2 and TRBJ2-3, with D perhaps matching TRBD1 (6 bases). This CDR3 region has 13 residues. CDR1 is SGHTA and CDR2 is FQGNSA in the germline V gene. Trimming cost V 5 bases and J 8 bases, with 14 bases left between them. In nucleotides, the CDR3 is TGTGCCAGCAGCCTCTCCCAGGGGCGTACGCAGTATTTT. Translated, it gives CASSLSQGRTQYF. The whole variable domain, filled in from reference TRBV7-2 and TRBJ2-3, reads GAGVSQSPSNKVTEKGKDVELRCDPISGHTALYWYRQSLGQGLEFLIYFQGNSAPDKSGLPSDRFSAERTGGSVSTLTIQRTQQEDSAVYLCASSLSQGRTQYFGPGTRLTVL.

This clonotype came up many times. The chain joins TRBV6-5 to TRBJ2-7; no clear D gene. The CDR3 has 15 residues. Germline V gene sequence: CDR1 MNHEY, CDR2 SVGAGI. Between the trimmed V and J ends, which lost 4 bases and 3 bases, there was a span of 16 bases. The CDR3 DNA sequence: TGTGCCAGCAGTTCCCCCCTCATCCCAGACTACGAGCAGTACTTC. Encoded protein: CASSSPLIPDYEQYF.

This rearrangement joins TRBV24-1 to TRBJ2-7; TRBD2 agrees at 10 bases. This CDR3 region has 13 residues. Losses at the gene ends were 4 bases for V and 7 bases for J; bases not matched to a gene: 3. The germline V gene encodes CDR1 KGHDR and CDR2 SFDVKD. As DNA, the CDR3 is TGTGCCACCAGTGACCCGGGACTAGCGGAGCAGTACTTC. Translated, it gives CATSDPGLAEQYF.

This clonotype was picked up a small number of times. The rearrangement links TRBV11-2 to TRBJ2-3, with D uncertain. CDR3 size: 17 residues. CDR1 and CDR2 (germline): SGHAT, FQNNGV. Trimming pared 2 bases from V and 2 bases from J, leaving 17 bases between. CDR3 loop: CASSLNPGAGPTDTQYF. The CDR3 DNA reads as TGTGCCAGCAGCTTAAATCCCGGCGCCGGTCCCACAGATACGCAGTATTTT.

This clonotype was detected many times. The rearrangement links TRBV7-2 to TRBJ2-1, with 8 bases that match TRBD2. CDR3 size: 15 residues. CDR1 and CDR2 (germline): SGHTA, FQGNSA. Unmatched junction bases numbered 8, after V lost 5 bases and J lost 5 bases. CDR3 in amino acids: CASSPNGGADNEQFF. DNA of the CDR3: TGTGCCAGCAGCCCCAACGGGGGGGCCGACAATGAGCAGTTCTTC. The full variable domain, completed using reference TRBV7-2 and TRBJ2-1, is GAGVSQSPSNKVTEKGKDVELRCDPISGHTALYWYRQSLGQGLEFLIYFQGNSAPDKSGLPSDRFSAERTGGSVSTLTIQRTQQEDSAVYLCASSPNGGADNEQFFGPGTRLTVL.

In this sample, this clonotype turned up many times. One end of the junction fails to match germline, which may point to a read error. The chain couples TRBV7-8 to TRBJ2-1, with D hard to call. Germline loops: CDR1 SGHVS, CDR2 FQNEAQ. There are 14 residues in the CDR3. The CDR3 spells CASSLAGSYNEQFF. Written as DNA, the CDR3 is TGCGCCAGCAGCTTGGCTGGGTCCTACAATGAGCAGTTCTTC.

This clonotype has just a few counts. The chain recombines TRBV6-5 with TRBJ2-5, with a possible D match to TRBD1 (6 bases). Trimming pared 2 bases from V and 2 bases from J, leaving 18 bases between. Germline V gene sequence: CDR1 MNHEY, CDR2 SVGAGI. The CDR3 runs 17 residues. The CDR3 sequence: CASSYGTGLPDQETQYF. For the CDR3, the DNA is TGTGCCAGCAGTTACGGTACAGGGCTACCCGATCAAGAGACCCAGTACTTC.

In this sample, this clonotype turned up many times. This chain connects TRBV27 to TRBJ1-1; tentative D call: TRBD1 (5 bases). Germline V lookup: CDR1 MNHEY, CDR2 SMNVEV (reference sequence). The V end lost 7 bases, the J end lost 5 bases, and 17 bases lay between the germline ends. The CDR3 consists of 14 residues. CDR3 coding DNA: TGTGCCAGCACCCTTTTTGGGGGGATGACTGAAGCTTTCTTT. It codes for CASTLFGGMTEAFF.

This clonotype was detected only a few times. The chain employs TRBV7-2 and TRBJ1-5; TRBD1 matches at 8 bases. V was pared by 1 base and J by 6 bases, with 5 bases of the junction left unmatched. This CDR3 is built from 15 residues. CDR1 SGHTA and CDR2 FQGNSA come from the germline V gene. The CDR3 loop reads CASSLVGTGSQPQHF. The CDR3 bases are TGTGCCAGCAGCTTAGTCGGGACAGGAAGTCAGCCCCAGCATTTT.

This clonotype was detected ten times or more. The chain uses TRBV12-3 or TRBV12-4 and TRBJ1-1; no definite D call. The CDR3 spans 12 residues. V was trimmed by 5 bases and J by 11 bases, leaving 15 bases between them. CDR3 region: CASSSDGGSAFF. The CDR3 DNA sequence: TGTGCCAGCAGTAGCGATGGTGGATCGGCTTTCTTT.

This clonotype showed up many times. At one boundary the junction diverges from the germline segment, which might be a read error. J is TRBJ2-1 and V is TRBV5-1; the D gene is possibly TRBD1 (5 bases). Germline lookup yields CDR1 SGHRS and CDR2 YFSETQ. The CDR3 is 13 residues long. Here the CDR3 DNA reads TGTGCCAGCAGCTTAGACAGCTACAATGAGCAGTTCTTC. Translating gives CASSLDSYNEQFF.

As concerns this clonotype: One base away lies a much larger clone, so this may be a sequencing read error. The chain has TRBV7-8 and TRBJ1-2; D not resolved. The germline V and J ends were trimmed by 5 bases and 2 bases, with 9 bases remaining between them. Germline V gene data show CDR1 as SGHVS and CDR2 as FQNEAQ. This CDR3 is 13 amino acids long. CDR3 in amino acids: CASSRTLNYGYTF. CDR3 sequence (DNA): TGTGCCAGCAGCCGGACTTTAAACTATGGCTACACCTTC.

This clonotype was seen a handful of times. One junction end does not reproduce the germline sequence, and a read error may be involved. The chain joins TRBV20-1 to TRBJ2-5; 7 bases agree with TRBD2. Looked up from germline, CDR1 is DFQATT and CDR2 is SNEGSKA (reference sequence). The CDR3 consists of 16 residues. CDR3 sequence: CCASPLRLADQETQYF. The CDR3 DNA reads TGCTGTGCTAGTCCATTGAGGCTAGCGGATCAAGAGACCCAGTACTTC.

Comments on this clonotype: A much larger clonotype is one base distant, so this may be a read error. V and J are TRBV7-2 and TRBJ2-7, with 11 bases aligning to TRBD2. The germline V gene encodes CDR1 SGHTA and CDR2 FQGNSA. This CDR3 is 15 amino acids long. CDR3 protein: CASSLSGGAEYEQNF. The CDR3 DNA reads TGTGCCAGCAGCCTTAGCGGGGGGGCGGAGTACGAGCAGAACTTC.

The chain employs TRBV4-3 and TRBJ1-1; 9 nucleotides line up with TRBD1. CDR1 is LGHNA, CDR2 YSLEER, per germline. The CDR3 consists of 15 residues. Trimming cost V 3 bases and J 0 bases; bases outside gene matches: 2. For the CDR3, the DNA is TGCGCCAGCAGCCAGGACAGGGGTATGAACACTGAAGCTTTCTTT. This encodes CASSQDRGMNTEAFF.

This clonotype was seen a few times. The chain has TRBV29-1 and TRBJ1-1; no clear D. V was trimmed by 0 bases and J by 6 bases, leaving 5 bases between them. The V gene's germline CDR1 is SQVTM and CDR2 ANQGSEA. The CDR3 has 11 residues. CDR3 amino acids: CSVEEASEAFF. Here the CDR3 DNA reads TGCAGCGTTGAAGAAGCATCTGAAGCTTTCTTT.

The V gene is TRBV5-5, the J gene TRBJ1-2; TRBD1 aligns across 7 bases. The junction had 6 bases not matched to a gene; V was cut back by 1 base and J by 3 bases. The CDR3 has 15 residues. Germline-derived CDR1 and CDR2 are SGHKS and YYEKEE (reference sequence). CDR3 bases: TGTGCCAGCAGCTTGATTCCCGGGACAGACTATGGCTACACCTTC. Protein sequence: CASSLIPGTDYGYTF.

This clonotype has just a few counts. One junction end disagrees with the germline gene, perhaps due to a read error. The rearrangement joins TRBV20-1 to TRBJ2-1, with 7 bases lining up with TRBD2. Germline CDR1 DFQATT, CDR2 SNEGSKA (reference sequence). This CDR3 contains 18 residues. Here the CDR3 reads CCARDWGGEGLSYNEQFF. The CDR3 DNA reads TGCTGTGCTAGAGATTGGGGGGGAGAGGGGCTCTCCTACAATGAGCAGTTCTTC.

The chain couples TRBV4-3 to TRBJ2-2; D unclear. The CDR3 is made up of 14 amino acids. CDR1 and CDR2 from the germline V gene are LGHNA and YSLEER. The V end was cut by 0 bases, the J end by 2 bases, with 4 bases between. DNA of the CDR3: TGCGCCAGCAGCCAAGACCCCAACACCGGGGAGCTGTTTTTT. It translates to CASSQDPNTGELFF.

This clonotype was detected a few times. The chain joins TRBV10-1 to TRBJ1-1; no clear D gene. Germline CDR1 reads WNHNN; CDR2 reads SYGVQD (reference sequence). V was shortened by 4 bases and J by 4 bases, with 13 bases between the two germline ends. The CDR3 spans 14 residues. CDR3 region: CASSAAKLGTEAFF. The CDR3 DNA reads as TGCGCCAGCAGTGCGGCCAAACTGGGCACTGAAGCTTTCTTT.

This clonotype was seen once. CDR3 sequence reads: CASSGQGANTQYF. The CDR3, as DNA: TGCGCCAGCAGCGGACAGGGGGCAAATACGCAGTATTTT. J is TRBJ2-3 and V is TRBV10-1; 11 bases are a match to TRBD1. The CDR3 loop spans 13 amino acids. The germline gives CDR1 WNHNN, CDR2 SYGVQD (reference sequence). V was clipped by 6 bases and J by 7 bases; unmatched bases: 3.

The sample holds many counts of this clonotype. The chain has TRBV5-6 and TRBJ1-6; D is uncertain. From germline, CDR1 is SGHDT and CDR2 YYEEEE. With 4 bases removed from V and 7 bases from J, the gap between germline ends came to 9 bases. The CDR3 is made up of 13 amino acids. The CDR3 DNA follows: TGTGCCAGCAGCCTGGTCTGGAATTCACCCCTCCACTTT. Translated: CASSLVWNSPLHF.

This clonotype was detected many times. V is TRBV20-1 and J is TRBJ2-3; D possibly corresponds to TRBD1 (5 bases). Germline V gene sequence: CDR1 DFQATT, CDR2 SNEGSKA (reference sequence). The V end was cut by 1 base, the J end by 2 bases, with 19 bases between. The CDR3 sequence is 17 residues long. CDR3 nucleotide sequence: TGCAGTGCTAGAGTAACTCCGACAGAACTGCTCACAGATACGCAGTATTTT. This sequence encodes CSARVTPTELLTDTQYF.

Concerning this clonotype: Given a much more abundant clone one base away, this may be a read error. The chain couples TRBV29-1 to TRBJ1-3; D gene uncertain. Trimming removed 2 bases at V and 3 bases at J, with 17 bases between. The germline V gene has CDR1 SQVTM and CDR2 ANQGSEA. This CDR3 is 16 amino acids long. Here the CDR3 DNA reads TGCAGCGTTGAACACCTGTCCTTTGGCGGTGGAAACACCATATATTTT. Translation gives CSVEHLSFGGGNTIYF. The variable domain in full, with the rest retrieved from reference TRBV29-1 and TRBJ1-3, is SAVISQKPSRDICQRGTSLTIQCQVDSQVTMMFWYRQQPGQSLTLIATANQGSEATYESGFVIDKFPISRPNLTFSTLTVSNMSPEDSSIYLCSVEHLSFGGGNTIYFGEGSWLTVV.

This chain joins TRBV4-1 and TRBJ2-1, with 11 bases that match TRBD2. Germline lookup yields CDR1 MGHRA and CDR2 YSYEKL. This CDR3 comprises 17 residues. Unmatched junction bases numbered 7, after V lost 0 bases and J lost 6 bases. The CDR3 loop is CASSQEFRLAGGNEQFF. The DNA for the CDR3 is TGCGCCAGCAGCCAAGAATTTCGGCTAGCGGGGGGCAATGAGCAGTTCTTC.

This clonotype was counted a few times. V is TRBV12-3 or TRBV12-4 and J is TRBJ1-6, with 10 bases aligning to TRBD1. CDR3 size: 13 residues. V trimming: 6 bases; J trimming: 9 bases; junction bases outside the gene matches: 2. CDR3 in DNA: TGTGCCAGCAGGGGGGACAGGGGTTCACCCCTCCACTTT. Translating it yields CASRGDRGSPLHF.

V usage is TRBV5-1 and J usage is TRBJ1-2; possible D gene TRBD1, 5 bases. Looked up from germline, CDR1 is SGHRS and CDR2 is YFSETQ. CDR3 length: 17 amino acids. Trimming cost V 2 bases and J 6 bases, with 23 bases left between them. The DNA for the CDR3 is TGCGCCAGCAGCTTAACAGGAGATGGGGCAGAGATGAATGGCTACACCTTC. Residues: CASSLTGDGAEMNGYTF.

This chain connects TRBV4-1 to TRBJ2-2; the D is unclear. The CDR3 has 14 amino acids. Trimming took off 2 bases at V and 5 bases at J, with 9 bases between the two ends. The germline gives CDR1 MGHRA, CDR2 YSYEKL. As DNA, the CDR3 is TGCGCCAGCAGCCAACTCCGAGAAACCGGGGAGCTGTTTTTT. Translated: CASSQLRETGELFF.

This clonotype appeared many times. CDR3 sequence (DNA): TGTGCCAGCACCCCTAGCGGGGGGTTGGGAGATACGCAGTATTTT. It yields the protein CASTPSGGLGDTQYF. The J gene is TRBJ2-3, the V gene TRBV7-3; TRBD2 matches at 11 bases. V lost 7 bases and J lost 5; bases outside the gene matches: 8. The germline V gene encodes CDR1 SGHTA and CDR2 FQGTGA. CDR3 length: 15 amino acids.

The CDR3 region is CATSDSRGTQYF. For the CDR3, the DNA is TGTGCCACCAGTGATTCTCGAGGAACGCAGTATTTT. The chain combines TRBV24-1 with TRBJ2-3; unclear D gene. Germline V gene lookup returns CDR1 KGHDR and CDR2 SFDVKD. There are 12 residues in the CDR3. V was trimmed by 2 bases and J by 9 bases, leaving 8 bases between them.

This clonotype was seen many times. The chain is built from TRBV4-3 and TRBJ2-1, with 9 bases lining up with TRBD1. CDR3 length: 19 amino acids. The germline CDR1 and CDR2 sequences are LGHNA and YSLEER. The V gene end was trimmed by 3 bases and the J gene end by 4 bases; junction bases not matched to a gene: 16. CDR3: CASSQGTGFGVTVYNEQFF. In DNA, the CDR3 is TGCGCCAGCAGCCAGGGGACAGGGTTTGGGGTGACCGTATACAATGAGCAGTTCTTC.